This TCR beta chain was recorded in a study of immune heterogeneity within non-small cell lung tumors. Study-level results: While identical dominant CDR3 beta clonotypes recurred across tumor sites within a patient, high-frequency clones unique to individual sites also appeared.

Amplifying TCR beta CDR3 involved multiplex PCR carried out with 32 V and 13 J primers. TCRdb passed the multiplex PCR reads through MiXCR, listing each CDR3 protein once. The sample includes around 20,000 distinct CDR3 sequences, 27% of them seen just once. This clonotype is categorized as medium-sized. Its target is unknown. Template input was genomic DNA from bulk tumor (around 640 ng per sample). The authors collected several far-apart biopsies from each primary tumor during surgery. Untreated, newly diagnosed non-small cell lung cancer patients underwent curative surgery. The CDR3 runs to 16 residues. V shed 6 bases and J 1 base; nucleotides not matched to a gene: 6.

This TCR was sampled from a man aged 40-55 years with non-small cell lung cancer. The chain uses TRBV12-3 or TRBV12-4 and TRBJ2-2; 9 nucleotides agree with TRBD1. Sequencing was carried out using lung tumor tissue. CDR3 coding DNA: TGTGCCAGCAGCACGGACAGGGGAGTGAACACCGGGGAGCTGTTTTTT. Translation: CASSTDRGVNTGELFF.